This TCR beta chain appears in the sequencing data of a study of T cells in Graves' hyperthyroidism and ophthalmopathy. Study-level findings and limits: Expanded thyroid clonotypes (above 0.001) were mostly also found in blood. A model of 13 V-J pairs discriminated ophthalmopathy from stable hyperthyroidism.

This clonotype was observed at least ten times. Its specificity is unknown. V lost 6 bases and J 4 bases, leaving 13 bases between the germline ends. Germline loops: CDR1 SQVTM, CDR2 ANQGSEA. The CDR3 is 13 amino acids. There were TCR beta CDR3 regions amplified from RNA transcripts. TCR CDR3 regions were first amplified by RT-PCR with HTBI primers. From the multiplex PCR reads, TCRdb called clonotypes with MiXCR, one entry per CDR3 protein. The sample consists of approximately 560,000 distinct CDR3 sequences, about 45% of them appearing once. Source material: peripheral blood or thyroid tissue (not recorded which). The sequence derives from a young woman with Graves' hyperthyroidism. V and J are TRBV29-1 and TRBJ1-5; maybe TRBD1 (5 bases). The CDR3 sequence is CSVRDGGNQPQHF. The DNA of the CDR3 is TGCAGCGTGAGGGATGGGGGGAATCAGCCCCAGCATTTT.